This T cell receptor (beta chain) was sequenced in a study of control samples from healthy donors and cancer patients. V shed 3 bases, J shed 5 bases, and the junction held 5 bases outside the gene matches. Germline V CDR1 and CDR2: LNHDA, SQIVND (reference sequence). The CDR3 has 15 amino acids. This table comes from immunoSEQ multiplex PCR, and its TCRdb copy is limited to in-frame clones, with some not included. The table includes tens of thousands of clones, roughly 78% detected once. V gene TRBV19 combines with J gene TRBJ1-5, with TRBD1 matching over 9 bases. This clonotype originated in a woman aged 55-69 years in good health. The sequenced sample was blood. CDR3: CASSIGTGGYQPQHF. In DNA, the CDR3 is TGTGCCAGTAGTATCGGTACAGGGGGCTATCAGCCCCAGCATTTT.